The 30 T cell receptor beta chains below were found in one sample sequenced in a study of beta chain features in type 1 diabetes. Investigators reverse transcribed all isolated RNA, so they sequenced expressed TCRB transcripts. Generated by immunoSEQ multiplex PCR, the TCRdb table keeps only in-frame clones and is missing some. This repertoire shows 350,000 to 400,000 clones, approximately 15% found once; its top ten account for about 0.019%. Sequenced material: naive CD4+ T cells from blood. These receptors all come from a young woman in good health.

This clone was seen only a few times. This chain uses TRBV9 with TRBJ2-7; 9 nucleotides align to TRBD2. The CDR3 runs 13 residues. Germline CDR1 is SGDLS and CDR2 is YYNGEE. The V gene end was trimmed by 4 bases and the J gene end by 5 bases; junction bases not matched to a gene: 4. CDR3 in amino acids: CASSTRLADEQYF. Here the CDR3 DNA reads TGTGCCAGCAGCACCCGACTAGCGGACGAGCAGTACTTC.

This clone was detected only a few times. The chain combines TRBV25-1 with TRBJ1-1; TRBD1 aligns across 8 bases. From germline, CDR1 is MGHDK and CDR2 SYGVNS. The CDR3 is 12 amino acids. V lost 6 bases to trimming and J lost 4 bases; unmatched junction nucleotides: 1. The CDR3, as DNA: TGTGCCAGCAGGGACAGGGTCACTGAAGCTTTCTTT. Its translation: CASRDRVTEAFF.

This clone showed up just a few times. The rearrangement uses TRBV29-1 and TRBJ2-1, with TRBD2 matching 9 bases. The CDR3 is 14 amino acids. Germline CDR1 is SQVTM and CDR2 is ANQGSEA. V lost 8 bases to trimming and J lost 3 bases; unmatched junction nucleotides: 8. In DNA, the CDR3 is TGCAGCATTCCCCTAGCGGGATTCTACAATGAGCAGTTCTTC. Translation: CSIPLAGFYNEQFF.

The sample holds a few counts of this clone. V and J are TRBV29-1 and TRBJ1-1; no reliable D call. Germline CDR1 SQVTM, CDR2 ANQGSEA. V was trimmed by 7 bases and J by 2 bases, leaving 8 bases between them. The CDR3 has 11 residues. Here the CDR3 reads CSALDNTEAFF. Written as DNA, the CDR3 is TGCAGCGCCTTAGATAACACTGAAGCTTTCTTT.

The gene calls are TRBV5-1 and TRBJ2-1, with D perhaps matching TRBD1 (6 bases). The length of the CDR3 is 16 residues. V lost 2 bases, J lost 4 bases, and 16 bases lay in between. The germline V gene has CDR1 SGHRS and CDR2 YFSETQ. The CDR3 nucleotides read TGCGCCAGCAGCTTTGGGCGACAGGTAGTTTACAATGAGCAGTTCTTC. This encodes CASSFGRQVVYNEQFF. The full variable domain, in which reference TRBV5-1 and TRBJ2-1 provide the parts outside the CDR3, is KAGVTQTPRYLIKTRGQQVTLSCSPISGHRSVSWYQQTPGQGLQFLFEYFSETQRNKGNFPGRFSGRQFSNSRSEMNVSTLELGDSALYLCASSFGRQVVYNEQFFGPGTRLTVL.

The chain combines TRBV30 with TRBJ2-7; 7 bases fit TRBD1. Germline V gives CDR1 GTSNPN, CDR2 SVGIG (reference sequence). This CDR3 is 15 amino acids long. V trimming: 0 bases; J trimming: 2 bases; junction bases outside the gene matches: 7. The DNA of the CDR3 is TGTGCCTGGAGTGTCACAGGGGCGGGTGCCTACGAGCAGTACTTC. Its protein product is CAWSVTGAGAYEQYF.

The sample holds a few counts of this clone. The junction does not match germline at one end; this may be a read error. The CDR3 reads CASSLDFGKGVF. The CDR3 nucleotides read TGTGCCAGCAGCTTAGATTTTGGAAAAGGGGTCTTC. This chain connects TRBV7-9 to TRBJ2-1; a possible D gene is TRBD1 (5 bases). The CDR3 extends over 12 amino acids. Germline V gene lookup returns CDR1 SEHNR and CDR2 FQNEAQ (reference sequence).

The chain recombines TRBV14 with TRBJ2-7, with a possible D match to TRBD2 (5 bases). CDR3 length equals 14 residues. Germline values: CDR1 SGHDN, CDR2 FVKESK. V was pared by 1 base and J by 7 bases, with 14 bases between. CDR3 sequence reads: CASSQARFTGEQYF. In DNA, the CDR3 is TGTGCCAGCAGCCAAGCCCGGTTCACGGGAGAGCAGTACTTC.

This clone was detected only a few times. The chain employs TRBV4-1 and TRBJ2-7; maybe TRBD1 (5 bases). In germline, CDR1 is MGHRA, CDR2 YSYEKL. The V end lost 1 base, the J end lost 2 bases, and 12 bases lay between the germline ends. This CDR3 is built from 15 residues. CDR3 residues: CASSQAAGQTYEQYF. The CDR3 coding sequence is TGCGCCAGCAGCCAAGCTGCAGGACAAACCTACGAGCAGTACTTC.

The V and J genes are TRBV4-1 and TRBJ1-5; D is undetermined. Germline CDR1 MGHRA, CDR2 YSYEKL. This CDR3 has 16 residues. V shed 0 bases and J shed 1 base, with 10 bases lying between them. The CDR3 DNA reads as TGCGCCAGCAGCCAAGAAGCGACGCTCAGCAATCAGCCCCAGCATTTT. As protein: CASSQEATLSNQPQHF.

The J gene is TRBJ1-2, the V gene TRBV29-1; 11 bases are shared with TRBD1. The germline CDR1 and CDR2 sequences are SQVTM and ANQGSEA. The trim removed 6 bases at V and 5 bases at J, leaving 14 bases unmatched. The CDR3 covers 16 residues. The CDR3 sequence: CSVDSGTGGQSYGYTF. DNA of the CDR3: TGCAGCGTCGATTCCGGGACAGGGGGTCAATCGTATGGCTACACCTTC.

This clone was seen only a few times. V usage is TRBV5-4 and J usage is TRBJ2-7; 11 nucleotides align to TRBD2. The CDR3 consists of 17 residues. Germline CDR1 SGHNT, CDR2 YYREEE (reference sequence). The trim removed 2 bases at V and 4 bases at J, leaving 11 bases unmatched. The CDR3 DNA sequence: TGTGCCAGCAGCTTAAAGGTACTAGCGGGGGACATTTACGAGCAGTACTTC. Encoded protein: CASSLKVLAGDIYEQYF.

This sequence joins TRBV5-6 and TRBJ2-1, with TRBD2 matching 12 bases. This CDR3 is 15 amino acids long. With V trimmed by 4 bases and J by 6 bases, 5 bases remained unmatched. The germline V gene encodes CDR1 SGHDT and CDR2 YYEEEE. The CDR3 reads CASSLRTSGANEQFF. The CDR3 nucleotides are TGTGCCAGCAGCCTTCGGACTAGCGGGGCCAATGAGCAGTTCTTC.

The V call is TRBV7-2, the J call TRBJ2-3; 14 nucleotides align to TRBD2. J was trimmed by 4 bases and V by 5 bases; bases with no gene match: 5. The germline gives CDR1 SGHTA, CDR2 FQGNSA. The CDR3 spans 16 residues. CDR3 protein: CASSLRLAGGSDTQYF. The CDR3 nucleotides are TGTGCCAGCAGCCTCAGACTAGCGGGAGGGTCAGATACGCAGTATTTT. The full variable domain, with the rest looked up from reference TRBV7-2 and TRBJ2-3, is GAGVSQSPSNKVTEKGKDVELRCDPISGHTALYWYRQSLGQGLEFLIYFQGNSAPDKSGLPSDRFSAERTGGSVSTLTIQRTQQEDSAVYLCASSLRLAGGSDTQYFGPGTRLTVL.

This clone came up a few times. The chain recombines TRBV29-1 with TRBJ2-2; a possible D gene is TRBD1 (5 bases). The CDR3 consists of 13 residues. Per the germline V gene, CDR1 is SQVTM and CDR2 is ANQGSEA. V lost 7 bases, J lost 1 base, and 10 bases lay in between. Written as DNA, the CDR3 is TGCAGCGCTTTTACAGGGAACACCGGGGAGCTGTTTTTT. This codes for CSAFTGNTGELFF.

This rearrangement joins TRBV14 to TRBJ2-7, with 14 bases fitting TRBD2. This CDR3 spans 16 amino acids. The V segment lost 4 bases and the J segment 2 bases; nucleotides outside the gene matches: 4. The germline V gene encodes CDR1 SGHDN and CDR2 FVKESK. CDR3 sequence reads: CASSPLGLAGAYEQYF. The CDR3 region has the DNA TGTGCCAGCAGCCCCTTGGGACTAGCGGGGGCCTACGAGCAGTACTTC.

The chain uses TRBV29-1 and TRBJ1-5; 7 bases line up with TRBD1. In germline, CDR1 is SQVTM, CDR2 ANQGSEA. The ends lost 4 bases at V and 1 base at J; junction bases unmatched: 4. The CDR3 runs to 14 residues. The CDR3 spells CSVGQGMSNQPQHF. CDR3 in DNA: TGCAGCGTTGGACAGGGCATGAGCAATCAGCCCCAGCATTTT.

The sample holds a few counts of this clone. The rearrangement uses TRBV28 and TRBJ2-7; TRBD2 matches 7 bases. The V segment lost 9 bases and the J segment 4 bases; nucleotides outside the gene matches: 12. Germline V CDR1 and CDR2: MDHEN, SYDVKM. This CDR3 is 14 amino acids long. CDR3 DNA sequence: TGTGCCAGTTCGGCTAGCGGCACCTTTTACGAGCAGTACTTC. Protein sequence: CASSASGTFYEQYF.

This clone was seen more than once but under ten times. This chain uses TRBV18 with TRBJ1-2; 8 nucleotides align to TRBD1. CDR1 KGHSH and CDR2 LQKENI come from the germline V gene. V shed 5 bases and J 8 bases; nucleotides not matched to a gene: 7. This CDR3 contains 13 residues. The CDR3 is CASSVDRDRGYTF. In nucleotides, the CDR3 is TGTGCCAGCTCAGTGGACAGGGATCGGGGCTACACCTTC. Combining the CDR3 with reference TRBV18 and TRBJ1-2 gives the whole variable domain NAGVMQNPRHLVRRRGQEARLRCSPMKGHSHVYWYRQLPEEGLKFMVYLQKENIIDESGMPKERFSAEFPKEGPSILRIQQVVRGDSAAYFCASSVDRDRGYTFGSGTRLTVV.

The chain combines TRBV27 with TRBJ2-5, with D unclear. This CDR3 is built from 13 residues. The germline V gene has CDR1 MNHEY and CDR2 SMNVEV (reference sequence). V shed 2 bases and J shed 5 bases, with 9 bases lying between them. The CDR3, as DNA: TGTGCCAGCAGTTTAAGGTTGGAGGAGACCCAGTACTTC. This sequence encodes CASSLRLEETQYF.

The J gene is TRBJ2-3, the V gene TRBV7-2, with 13 positions matching TRBD2. The CDR3 consists of 17 residues. The germline gives CDR1 SGHTA, CDR2 FQGNSA. V lost 3 bases, J lost 4 bases, and 7 bases stayed unmatched. CDR3 DNA sequence: TGTGCCAGCAGCTTCGTGACTAGCGGGAGGCAGGCAGATACGCAGTATTTT. Residues: CASSFVTSGRQADTQYF.

The chain has TRBV30 and TRBJ2-7; 12 bases line up with TRBD2. V lost 0 bases and J lost 0; bases outside the gene matches: 3. Germline CDR1 and CDR2: GTSNPN and SVGIG (reference sequence). The CDR3 spans 16 residues. This chain's CDR3 is CAWSVASGRASYEQYF. The CDR3, as DNA: TGTGCCTGGAGTGTAGCTAGCGGGAGGGCCTCCTACGAGCAGTACTTC.

This clone was found a few times. The J gene is TRBJ2-5, the V gene TRBV2; TRBD2 is a possible D gene (5 bases). Germline V lookup: CDR1 SNHLY, CDR2 FYNNEI. V was cut by 0 bases and J by 0 bases, with 8 bases left in between. This CDR3 region has 15 residues. The CDR3 coding sequence is TGTGCCAGCAGTGAAGCGCGAGCGGACCAAGAGACCCAGTACTTC. It is translated as CASSEARADQETQYF.

This clone has a handful of counts. The chain links TRBV30 to TRBJ1-5; the D gene is possibly TRBD1 (5 bases). V dropped 2 bases and J dropped 2 bases, with 10 bases sitting between them. This CDR3 spans 14 amino acids. The V gene's germline CDR1 is GTSNPN and CDR2 SVGIG (reference sequence). The CDR3 DNA reads TGTGCCTGGAGTCGCGACAGAGGCAATCAGCCCCAGCATTTT. It specifies CAWSRDRGNQPQHF.

The chain is built from TRBV7-9 and TRBJ2-1; possibly TRBD1 for D (5 bases). V lost 10 bases and J lost 5, with 21 bases in between. Germline CDR1 reads SEHNR; CDR2 reads FQNEAQ (reference sequence). There are 15 residues in the CDR3. CDR3 region: CATAQQAQLNNEQFF. The CDR3 coding sequence is TGTGCCACCGCTCAACAGGCCCAACTAAACAATGAGCAGTTCTTC.

This clone appeared a few times. The J gene is TRBJ1-1, the V gene TRBV7-9; D is undetermined. CDR1 is SEHNR and CDR2 is FQNEAQ in the germline V gene (reference sequence). V was clipped by 5 bases and J by 3 bases, with 16 bases between them. CDR3 length equals 15 residues. The CDR3 nucleotides read TGTGCCAGCAGCCCCGGTCGGGGAACCTACACTGAAGCTTTCTTT. Protein sequence: CASSPGRGTYTEAFF.

J is TRBJ2-6 and V is TRBV15; 9 nucleotides align to TRBD2. This CDR3 is 18 amino acids long. In germline, CDR1 is LNHNV, CDR2 YYDKDF (reference sequence). Trimming removed 1 base from V and 1 base from J; junction bases left unmatched: 5. The DNA for the CDR3 is TGTGCCACCAGCAGAGGAGGGCTAGCGGGATCTGGGGCCAACGTCCTGACTTTC. It codes for CATSRGGLAGSGANVLTF. Full variable domain (rest looked up from reference TRBV15 and TRBJ2-6): DAMVIQNPRYQVTQFGKPVTLSCSQTLNHNVMYWYQQKSSQAPKLLFHYYDKDFNNEADTPDNFQSRRPNTSFCFLDIRSPGLGDTAMYLCATSRGGLAGSGANVLTFGAGSRLTVL.

This clone was picked up a small number of times. The chain joins TRBV19 to TRBJ1-5; possible D gene TRBD1, 5 bases. The CDR3 is 14 residues long. With 5 bases removed from V and 2 bases from J, the gap between germline ends came to 10 bases. Germline V lookup: CDR1 LNHDA, CDR2 SQIVND (reference sequence). The CDR3 here is CASSSRVGNQPQHF. The CDR3 nucleotides are TGTGCCAGTAGTTCCAGGGTTGGCAATCAGCCCCAGCATTTT. The variable domain in full, completed from reference TRBV19 and TRBJ1-5, reads DGGITQSPKYLFRKEGQNVTLSCEQNLNHDAMYWYRQDPGQGLRLIYYSQIVNDFQKGDIAEGYSVSREKKESFPLTVTSAQKNPTAFYLCASSSRVGNQPQHFGDGTRLSIL.

This clone has just a few counts. The V call is TRBV2, the J call TRBJ2-1; 7 nucleotides align to TRBD2. Trimming took 2 bases from V and 5 from J; bases not matched to a gene: 3. In germline, CDR1 is SNHLY, CDR2 FYNNEI. There are 14 residues in the CDR3. For the CDR3, the DNA is TGTGCCAGCAGTGAATGGGACTACAACAATGAGCAGTTCTTC. Its translation: CASSEWDYNNEQFF. Combining the CDR3 with reference TRBV2 and TRBJ2-1 gives the whole variable domain EPEVTQTPSHQVTQMGQEVILRCVPISNHLYFYWYRQILGQKVEFLVSFYNNEISEKSEIFDDQFSVERPDGSNFTLKIRSTKLEDSAMYFCASSEWDYNNEQFFGPGTRLTVL.

This sequence joins TRBV9 and TRBJ2-7; 9 bases agree with TRBD2. The J segment lost 0 bases and the V segment lost 4 bases, leaving 5 bases of the junction unmatched. This CDR3 comprises 15 residues. The germline V gene encodes CDR1 SGDLS and CDR2 YYNGEE. In nucleotides, the CDR3 is TGTGCCAGCAGCCGAGCGGGAGGTATCTCCTACGAGCAGTACTTC. Residues: CASSRAGGISYEQYF.